This TCR beta chain was found in a study of blood T cell repertoires in COVID-19. Study-level background: Specimens from acute and convalescent COVID-19 originated in the United States, Italy and Spain. T cells, B-cell-depleted T cells, or PBMCs supplied cDNA or gDNA.

In the authors' workflow: Estimates of nucleated cell counts were drawn from the amplification of reference gene primers. Repertoires were generated with immunoSEQ multiplex PCR, while TCRdb's copy carries only in-frame clones and drops some. The V and J calls and clone size come from that table; D and trimming were worked out from the DNA. The table has roughly 240,000 clones, about 88% seen once. The V and J ends lost 7 bases and 7 bases respectively, with 7 bases between them. Germline assignment: CDR1 MGHDK and CDR2 SYGVNS. The CDR3 consists of 11 residues. The clonotype was recovered from a man between 18 and 35 years old with active or convalescent COVID-19. The chain joins TRBV25-1 to TRBJ1-4; D is possibly TRBD1 (6 bases). The material sequenced was peripheral blood. DNA for the CDR3: TGTGCCAGCAAAGGGGGTGAAAAACTGTTTTTT. It translates to CASKGGEKLFF.